A selection of T cell receptor beta chains follows, all from one sample in a study of shared clonotypes between healthy human individuals. Generated by immunoSEQ multiplex PCR, the TCRdb table keeps only in-frame clones and is missing some. The repertoire holds roughly 2.1 million clones, approximately 94% seen once, with about 1.8% in the top ten. Material: naive CD8+ T cells from PBMCs. These receptors originate from a man between 18 and 29 years old in good health. Some clones in this sample may be carry-over from other donors' samples. Each CDR3 is given with its conserved first and last residue. D genes are given only for firm matches. Size is omitted from some rows. Given values are once, few, many or a class for expanded clones.

j_call clone_size d_call v_call cdr3_nt cdr3_aa
TRBJ2-1 once TRBD2 TRBV9 TGTGCCAGCAGCGTAGGAGTAGAGGGACTAGCGTTTGGTGAGCAGTTCTTC CASSVGVEGLAFGEQFF
TRBJ2-7 - TRBD2 TRBV9 TGTGCCAGCAGCGGTGGGACTAGCGGGTCCGAGCAGTACTTC CASSGGTSGSEQYF
TRBJ2-7 - - TRBV28 TGTGCCAGCAGTTCCCTCTGGGCTAGCGTATCCTACGAGCAGTACTTC CASSSLWASVSYEQYF
TRBJ2-4 - TRBD1 TRBV2 TGTGCCAGCAGAGGAACAGGGGCCTTGTCCAAAAACATTCAGTACTTC CASRGTGALSKNIQYF
TRBJ2-5 - - TRBV2 TGTGCCCTTGGGGACGAGACCCAGTACTTC CALGDETQYF
TRBJ2-1 - TRBD2 TRBV27 TGTGCCAGCAGACTAGCGGGAGGTTACTACAATGAGCAGTTCTTC CASRLAGGYYNEQFF
TRBJ2-7 - - TRBV7-2 TGTGCCAGCAGCTCGAGAGGGTCCCCCGAGCAGTACTTC CASSSRGSPEQYF
TRBJ2-7 once - TRBV2 TGTGCCAGCAGTCCCACCCCGACACGCTACTCCTACGAGCAGTACTTC CASSPTPTRYSYEQYF
TRBJ2-2 - TRBD1 TRBV6-5 TGTGCCAGCGGTCTGAACAGGGGGAGGACCGGGGAGCTGTTTTTT CASGLNRGRTGELFF
TRBJ2-5 - - TRBV5-6 TGTGCCAGCAGCTTACCGGGGTTCCAAGAGACCCAGTACTTC CASSLPGFQETQYF
TRBJ2-7 - TRBD2 TRBV5-1 TGCGCCAGCAGCCGCGAGGTTCGATGGGCTAGCGGGAGCTACGAGCAGTACTTC CASSREVRWASGSYEQYF
TRBJ1-3 - - TRBV28 TGTGCCAGCAGCCGCAGGGGCACCCGCTCTGGAAACACCATATATTTT CASSRRGTRSGNTIYF
TRBJ1-2 - - TRBV9 TGTGCCAGCAGCAATCCGGACAGCTATGGCTACACCTTC CASSNPDSYGYTF
TRBJ2-5 - - TRBV7-9 TGTGCCAGCAGCTTAGCGCCTACCTTAGAAGAGACCCAGTACTTC CASSLAPTLEETQYF
TRBJ1-5 - TRBD1 TRBV7-9 TGTGCCAGCAGCCGACAGGGGGGCAATCAGCCCCAGCATTTT CASSRQGGNQPQHF
TRBJ2-7 few - TRBV7-9 TGTGCCAGCAGCCGCTTTGTCGTGGGGACTTCCTACGAGCAGTACTTC CASSRFVVGTSYEQYF
TRBJ2-2 - TRBD1 TRBV11-2 TGTGCCAGCAGCTTAGCGAGGGGGCAAACCGGGGAGCTGTTTTTT CASSLARGQTGELFF
TRBJ1-2 - - TRBV6-1 TGTGCCAGCAGTGAAGTACAGGTTGGCGGCTACACCTTC CASSEVQVGGYTF
TRBJ2-1 - - TRBV25-1 TGTGCCAGCAGTGCTCCGGGACTGGTATACAATGAGCAGTTCTTC CASSAPGLVYNEQFF
TRBJ2-3 - TRBD2 TRBV29-1 TGCAGCGCCTTAGGGCTAGCGGGAGCAGATACGCAGTATTTT CSALGLAGADTQYF
TRBJ2-5 few TRBD1 TRBV30 TGTGCCTGGAGGAGACAGGGAGAAGAGACCCAGTACTTC CAWRRQGEETQYF
TRBJ1-2 once - TRBV25-1 TGTGCCAGCAGTGAATTCCGGCTAACTATGGGCTACACCTTC CASSEFRLTMGYTF
TRBJ2-5 - TRBD2 TRBV30 TGTGCCTGGAGGCATCTAGCGGGACAAGAGACCCAGTACTTC CAWRHLAGQETQYF